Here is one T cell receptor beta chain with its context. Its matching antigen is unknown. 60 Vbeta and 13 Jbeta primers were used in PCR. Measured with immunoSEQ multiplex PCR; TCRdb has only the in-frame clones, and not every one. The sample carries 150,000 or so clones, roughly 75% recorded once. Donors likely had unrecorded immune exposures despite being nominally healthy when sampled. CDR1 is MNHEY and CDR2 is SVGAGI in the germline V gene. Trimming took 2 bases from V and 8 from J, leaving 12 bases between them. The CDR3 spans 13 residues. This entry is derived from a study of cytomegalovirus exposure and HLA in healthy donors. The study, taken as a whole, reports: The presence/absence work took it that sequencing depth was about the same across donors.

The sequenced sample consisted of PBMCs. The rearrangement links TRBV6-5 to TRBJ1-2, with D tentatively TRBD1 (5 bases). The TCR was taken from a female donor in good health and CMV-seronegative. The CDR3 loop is CASSYLRGRGYTF. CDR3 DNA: TGTGCCAGCAGTTACCTGCGGGGCCGCGGCTACACCTTC.